The 29 T cell receptor beta chains below come from one sample, sequenced in a study of blood T cell repertoires in COVID-19. Data came from immunoSEQ multiplex PCR; TCRdb stores just in-frame clones and leaves some out. The sample has approximately 200,000 clones, roughly 77% seen once. Material: peripheral blood. The receptors were gathered from a woman in her 40s with COVID-19, enrolled during active disease.

CDR3 sequence: CASRPGQTNSPLHF. DNA of the CDR3: TGTGCCAGCCGTCCGGGACAAACGAATTCACCCCTCCACTTT. V is TRBV5-4 and J is TRBJ1-6, with D possibly matching TRBD1 (6 bases). The CDR3 has 14 residues. Germline assignment: CDR1 SGHNT and CDR2 YYREEE (reference sequence). Trimming stripped 7 bases from V and 7 bases from J, with 15 bases between.

This chain links TRBV6-6 with TRBJ2-3; TRBD2 aligns across 7 bases. After removal of 6 bases from V and 0 bases from J, the junction contained 6 bases not matched to a gene. The CDR3 totals 15 residues. Germline CDR1 and CDR2: MNHNY and SVGAGI (reference sequence). The CDR3 bases are TGTGCCAGCAGCTCAGCGGGGTTGAGCACAGATACGCAGTATTTT. This encodes CASSSAGLSTDTQYF.

The gene calls are TRBV18 and TRBJ2-5; D is undetermined. V lost 2 bases, J lost 2 bases, and 12 bases lay in between. The CDR3 has 15 residues. Looked up from germline, CDR1 is KGHSH and CDR2 is LQKENI. Written as DNA, the CDR3 is TGTGCCAGCTCACCAAAAGGCAGGCTTCAAGAGACCCAGTACTTC. It yields the protein CASSPKGRLQETQYF.

The sample holds a few counts of this clone. This chain joins TRBV6-1 and TRBJ1-3; 7 bases agree with TRBD1. V dropped 3 bases and J dropped 5; count of bases not matched to a gene: 7. In germline, CDR1 is MNHNS, CDR2 SASEGT. CDR3 length: 15 residues. The CDR3 region has the DNA TGTGCCAGCAGTGACCCGGGACAGCGAAGAAACACCATATATTTT. Encoded protein: CASSDPGQRRNTIYF.

The chain uses TRBV29-1 and TRBJ1-5; 8 bases align to TRBD1. Per germline, CDR1 SQVTM and CDR2 ANQGSEA. The J segment lost 8 bases and the V segment lost 6 bases, leaving 9 bases of the junction unmatched. The length of the CDR3 is 13 residues. CDR3 nucleotide sequence: TGCAGCGTGTGGGACAGGCACGGGGAGCCCCAGCATTTT. Amino acid sequence: CSVWDRHGEPQHF.

This rearrangement joins TRBV11-1 to TRBJ2-1, with D tentatively TRBD2 (5 bases). Germline V gives CDR1 SGHAT, CDR2 FQDESV (reference sequence). V lost 10 bases, J lost 9 bases, and 19 bases lay in between. CDR3 length: 13 amino acids. The CDR3 DNA is TGTGCCACTGGTCTACGGGTACGGGGTGAGCAGTTCTTC. Its protein product is CATGLRVRGEQFF.

This chain connects TRBV29-1 to TRBJ2-5; TRBD1 agrees at 10 bases. V dropped 7 bases and J dropped 4; count of bases not matched to a gene: 3. This CDR3 region has 12 residues. Germline V lookup: CDR1 SQVTM, CDR2 ANQGSEA. The CDR3 loop is CSARQGAETQYF. CDR3 bases: TGCAGCGCCCGACAGGGGGCAGAGACCCAGTACTTC.

The rearrangement links TRBV2 to TRBJ2-5; TRBD1 might be the D (5 bases). Trimming pared 6 bases from V and 4 bases from J, leaving 15 bases between. This CDR3 comprises 14 residues. The V gene's germline CDR1 is SNHLY and CDR2 FYNNEI. CDR3 coding DNA: TGTGCCAGCAGGGCAGGGATGGGTCGAGAGACCCAGTACTTC. It codes for CASRAGMGRETQYF.

The chain employs TRBV7-2 and TRBJ2-5; 11 positions match TRBD2. Germline trimming cut 5 bases from V and 3 bases from J; bases unmatched to any gene: 5. There are 15 residues in the CDR3. CDR1 is SGHTA and CDR2 is FQGNSA in the germline V gene. CDR3 coding DNA: TGTGCCAGCAGCCGGACTAGCGGGCACGAAGAGACCCAGTACTTC. As protein: CASSRTSGHEETQYF.

This chain connects TRBV5-1 to TRBJ2-7; 10 bases align to TRBD2. This CDR3 is 15 amino acids long. Germline CDR1 is SGHRS and CDR2 is YFSETQ. The junction had 5 bases not matched to a gene; V was cut back by 4 bases and J by 1 base. Written as DNA, the CDR3 is TGCGCCAGCAGCCCGGGACTAGCGCTGTCCTACGAGCAGTACTTC. Protein: CASSPGLALSYEQYF. The whole variable domain, remainder taken from reference TRBV5-1 and TRBJ2-7, is KAGVTQTPRYLIKTRGQQVTLSCSPISGHRSVSWYQQTPGQGLQFLFEYFSETQRNKGNFPGRFSGRQFSNSRSEMNVSTLELGDSALYLCASSPGLALSYEQYFGPGTRLTVT.

The genes are TRBV10-3 and TRBJ2-6; 9 nucleotides match TRBD1. V dropped 3 bases and J dropped 2; count of bases not matched to a gene: 11. This CDR3 has 19 amino acids. Germline V gene lookup returns CDR1 ENHRY and CDR2 SYGVKD. This CDR3 is CAISDPRRQGVPGANVLTF. CDR3 in DNA: TGTGCCATCAGTGACCCCCGCCGACAGGGGGTACCTGGGGCCAACGTCCTGACTTTC.

The chain recombines TRBV2 with TRBJ2-1; D perhaps matches TRBD2 (6 bases). Germline values: CDR1 SNHLY, CDR2 FYNNEI. V dropped 6 bases and J dropped 6 bases, with 15 bases sitting between them. The CDR3 is made up of 14 amino acids. Here the CDR3 reads CASRGDSGANEQFF. The CDR3, as DNA: TGTGCCAGCAGAGGCGATAGCGGCGCCAATGAGCAGTTCTTC. Variable domain in full (rest from reference TRBV2 and TRBJ2-1): EPEVTQTPSHQVTQMGQEVILRCVPISNHLYFYWYRQILGQKVEFLVSFYNNEISEKSEIFDDQFSVERPDGSNFTLKIRSTKLEDSAMYFCASRGDSGANEQFFGPGTRLTVL.

This chain uses TRBV6-5 with TRBJ2-3; 9 bases fit TRBD2. The CDR3 contains 15 residues. V lost 6 bases, J lost 4 bases, and 8 bases stayed unmatched. Looked up from germline, CDR1 is MNHEY and CDR2 is SVGAGI. CDR3 loop: CASRDSGSSSDTQYF. As DNA, the CDR3 is TGTGCCAGCAGAGATAGCGGGAGCAGTTCAGATACGCAGTATTTT.

CDR3 residues: CASSPDFSRGGELFF. CDR3 sequence (DNA): TGTGCCAGCAGTCCCGACTTCTCTAGGGGCGGGGAGCTGTTTTTT. The genes are TRBV27 and TRBJ2-2; perhaps TRBD1 as D (5 bases). Trimming took off 5 bases at V and 7 bases at J, with 17 bases between the two ends. The CDR3 covers 15 residues. Germline assignment: CDR1 MNHEY and CDR2 SMNVEV (reference sequence).

The chain has TRBV2 and TRBJ1-2, with a possible D match to TRBD1 (5 bases). The CDR3 runs 12 residues. Trimming took off 8 bases at V and 7 bases at J, with 14 bases between the two ends. Germline V gene sequence: CDR1 SNHLY, CDR2 FYNNEI. The CDR3 region is CASLVAGTGYTF. CDR3 in DNA: TGTGCCAGCCTGGTTGCGGGGACTGGCTACACCTTC.

This clone has more than one count but fewer than ten. The chain has TRBV2 and TRBJ2-2; 7 bases align to TRBD2. Germline values: CDR1 SNHLY, CDR2 FYNNEI. After removal of 8 bases from V and 3 bases from J, the junction contained 3 bases not matched to a gene. CDR3 size: 13 residues. The CDR3 region has the DNA TGTGCCAGCTGGGACTACTACACCGGGGAGCTGTTTTTT. Protein: CASWDYYTGELFF. Together with reference TRBV2 and TRBJ2-2, the CDR3 gives the full variable domain: EPEVTQTPSHQVTQMGQEVILRCVPISNHLYFYWYRQILGQKVEFLVSFYNNEISEKSEIFDDQFSVERPDGSNFTLKIRSTKLEDSAMYFCASWDYYTGELFFGEGSRLTVL.

CDR3 sequence: CASSEQKSTDTQYF. Written as DNA, the CDR3 is TGTGCCAGCAGTGAACAGAAATCCACAGATACGCAGTATTTT. The rearrangement joins TRBV25-1 to TRBJ2-3, with D unclear. Per germline, CDR1 MGHDK and CDR2 SYGVNS. V was pared by 2 bases and J by 2 bases, with 8 bases between. The CDR3 sequence is 14 residues long. Full variable domain (missing parts from reference TRBV25-1 and TRBJ2-3): EADIYQTPRYLVIGTGKKITLECSQTMGHDKMYWYQQDPGMELHLIHYSYGVNSTEKGDLSSESTVSRIRTEHFPLTLESARPSHTSQYLCASSEQKSTDTQYFGPGTRLTVL.

The rearrangement links TRBV3-1 (or the pseudogene TRBV3-2) to TRBJ2-1, with TRBD2 matching 8 bases. The CDR3 extends over 15 amino acids. Germline CDR1 reads LGHDT; CDR2 reads YNNKEL (reference sequence). The V gene end was trimmed by 2 bases and the J gene end by 2 bases; junction bases not matched to a gene: 2. The CDR3 sequence is CASSQQAGAYNEQFF. CDR3 coding DNA: TGTGCCAGCAGCCAACAAGCGGGAGCCTACAATGAGCAGTTCTTC.

The chain carries TRBV2 and TRBJ1-1; D is undetermined. Between the trimmed V and J ends, which lost 4 bases and 0 bases, there was a span of 6 bases. The germline gives CDR1 SNHLY, CDR2 FYNNEI. The CDR3 is 13 amino acids. Written as DNA, the CDR3 is TGTGCCAGCAGTGCATCAATGAACACTGAAGCTTTCTTT. The encoded protein is CASSASMNTEAFF.

This clone occurred a few times. The chain recombines TRBV3-1 (or the pseudogene TRBV3-2) with TRBJ2-1, with 14 bases matching TRBD2. This CDR3 has 17 residues. V was pared by 5 bases and J by 8 bases, with 11 bases of the junction left unmatched. Per germline, CDR1 LGHDT and CDR2 YNNKEL (reference sequence). CDR3 DNA sequence: TGTGCCAGCAGCGCTCACTCGACTAGCGGGGGGGCGGATGAGCAGTTCTTC. Its protein is CASSAHSTSGGADEQFF.

The chain couples TRBV6-2 or TRBV6-3 to TRBJ1-2; 8 bases align to TRBD1. The J segment lost 9 bases and the V segment lost 6 bases, leaving 15 bases of the junction unmatched. Germline V gives CDR1 MNHEY, CDR2 SVGEGT. This CDR3 has 15 residues. CDR3 bases: TGTGCCAGCAGCTCCTTGGGGACAGGAATTTTCAGCTACACCTTC. Protein: CASSSLGTGIFSYTF.

The chain employs TRBV30 and TRBJ2-1; D is undetermined. V lost 4 bases, J lost 7 bases, and 11 bases lay in between. Germline lookup yields CDR1 GTSNPN and CDR2 SVGIG (reference sequence). The CDR3 contains 12 residues. CDR3 nucleotide sequence: TGTGCCTGGACCCCCCAGAGGAATGAGCAGTTCTTC. This gives the protein CAWTPQRNEQFF.

The chain links TRBV9 to TRBJ1-1; possibly TRBD1 for D (5 bases). V was cut by 3 bases and J by 5 bases, with 14 bases left in between. Germline V CDR1 and CDR2: SGDLS, YYNGEE. The CDR3 covers 14 residues. CDR3 in DNA: TGTGCCAGCAGCGATCGGGGGAGGCGGACTGAAGCTTTCTTT. Translation gives CASSDRGRRTEAFF.

J is TRBJ1-5 and V is TRBV4-1; D not resolved. This CDR3 is built from 13 residues. V was pared by 1 base and J by 9 bases, with 10 bases between. The germline gives CDR1 MGHRA, CDR2 YSYEKL. The CDR3 region is CASSQGEARPQHF. In DNA form, the CDR3 reads TGCGCCAGCAGCCAAGGAGAAGCTCGGCCCCAGCATTTT.

The rearrangement links TRBV3-1 (or the pseudogene TRBV3-2) to TRBJ2-5, with 10 bases fitting TRBD1. The V gene end was trimmed by 0 bases and the J gene end by 4 bases; junction bases not matched to a gene: 2. CDR1 is LGHDT, CDR2 YNNKEL, per germline (reference sequence). This CDR3 has 15 amino acids. The CDR3 nucleotides read TGTGCCAGCAGCCAAGATTGGGACAGGGGAGAGACCCAGTACTTC. Protein product: CASSQDWDRGETQYF.

The chain carries TRBV5-1 and TRBJ2-5; TRBD2 might be the D (6 bases). The CDR3 length is 13 residues. Trimming removed 6 bases at V and 2 bases at J, with 11 bases between. Germline lookup yields CDR1 SGHRS and CDR2 YFSETQ. The CDR3 DNA is TGCGCCAGCAAGTCGCGGGAACAAGAGACCCAGTACTTC. Protein: CASKSREQETQYF.

V usage is TRBV20-1 and J usage is TRBJ1-6; D unresolved. V was pared by 3 bases and J by 7 bases, with 4 bases between. Germline V lookup: CDR1 DFQATT, CDR2 SNEGSKA (reference sequence). The CDR3 is 11 residues long. The CDR3 loop is CSASVNSPLHF. CDR3 nucleotides: TGCAGTGCTAGTGTAAATTCACCCCTCCACTTT.

For the CDR3, the DNA is TGCAGCGTTGAAGTGTTCGGGTACACCGGGGAGCTGTTTTTT. It codes for CSVEVFGYTGELFF. J is TRBJ2-2 and V is TRBV29-1, with D unresolved. The CDR3 is 14 amino acids. Per the germline V gene, CDR1 is SQVTM and CDR2 is ANQGSEA. The V end lost 1 base, the J end lost 3 bases, and 9 bases lay between the germline ends.

J is TRBJ2-1 and V is TRBV10-1; D possibly corresponds to TRBD2 (7 bases). The V end lost 0 bases, the J end lost 10 bases, and 16 bases lay between the germline ends. CDR1 and CDR2 from the germline V gene are WNHNN and SYGVQD (reference sequence). CDR3 length: 15 amino acids. The CDR3 bases are TGCGCCAGCAGTGAGTCGGCGGGGGCGGATCGGGAGCAGTTCTTC. It translates to CASSESAGADREQFF.